One and the same sample provided the 23 T cell receptor beta chains below, sequenced in a study of T cells expressing NK-cell markers. TCRdb reprocessed the 5' RACE reads, keeping one entry per CDR3 protein, no DNA. The sample has 450,000 to 600,000 distinct CDR3 sequences. Input material: blood T cells: a sorted CD56 or NKG2C T cell subset, CD4+ or CD8+ T cells, or bulk PBMC T cells (not recorded which). Source of these receptors: a man aged 18-30 years in good health.

J is TRBJ2-3 and V is TRBV3-1; TCRdb's D gene call, TRBD2, goes unchecked for lack of DNA. This CDR3 spans 16 amino acids. CDR1 is LGHDT, CDR2 YNNKEL, per germline (reference sequence). CDR3 protein: CASSQGGAGAPDTQYF.

The chain links TRBV7-2 to TRBJ2-7; the D call from TCRdb, TRBD1, cannot be confirmed without DNA. The length of the CDR3 is 15 residues. Germline V gene sequence: CDR1 SGHTA, CDR2 FQGNSA. The CDR3 is CASSSTVTGREEQYF.

The rearrangement joins TRBV7-9 to TRBJ1-6; TCRdb's D gene call, TRBD1, goes unchecked for lack of DNA. The germline CDR1 and CDR2 sequences are SEHNR and FQNEAQ (reference sequence). The CDR3 runs 16 residues. The CDR3 is CASSTHGHSGNSPLHF.

The genes are TRBV20-1 and TRBJ2-1; TCRdb picks TRBD1, but there is no DNA to check that call. This CDR3 has 16 residues. Germline-derived CDR1 and CDR2 are DFQATT and SNEGSKA (reference sequence). CDR3 sequence reads: CSARDPGTVSYNEQFF.

The rearrangement uses TRBV5-1 and TRBJ2-3; TCRdb's D call, TRBD1, is unchecked because there is no DNA. The CDR3 loop spans 16 amino acids. Germline V gene data show CDR1 as SGHRS and CDR2 as YFSETQ. CDR3 loop: CASSLDGQGASDTQYF.

The CDR3 region is CASSYGATGNEQFF. V gene TRBV6-5 combines with J gene TRBJ2-1; TCRdb designates TRBD1, a call that cannot be tested without DNA. From germline, CDR1 is MNHEY and CDR2 SVGAGI. The CDR3 is 14 residues long.

The chain carries TRBV7-9 and TRBJ1-1. Germline V gene sequence: CDR1 SEHNR, CDR2 FQNEAQ (reference sequence). This CDR3 contains 13 residues. Here the CDR3 reads CASSPVGITEAFF.

The chain employs TRBV7-2 and TRBJ2-7; the TRBD1 assignment by TCRdb is unverifiable without DNA. In germline, CDR1 is SGHTA, CDR2 FQGNSA. CDR3 length: 16 amino acids. The CDR3: CASSPGDPDSSYEQYF.

V and J are TRBV9 and TRBJ1-3; there is no DNA to check the TCRdb D call of TRBD1. The CDR3 sequence is 15 residues long. Germline V lookup: CDR1 SGDLS, CDR2 YYNGEE. CDR3 in amino acids: CASSAQTGAGNTIYF.

The CDR3 reads CASSPQEPGTANNSPLHF. The V call is TRBV6-2 or TRBV6-3, the J call TRBJ1-6; the D call from TCRdb, TRBD1, cannot be confirmed without DNA. The CDR3 is 18 residues long. Germline CDR1 is MNHEY and CDR2 is SVGEGT.

The chain links TRBV7-9 to TRBJ1-5. Germline lookup yields CDR1 SEHNR and CDR2 FQNEAQ (reference sequence). The CDR3 loop spans 15 amino acids. Here the CDR3 reads CASSPVGNSNQPQHF.

The chain links TRBV6-5 to TRBJ1-6; the TCRdb call, TRBD1, lacks DNA for checking. The CDR3 loop spans 17 amino acids. Germline CDR1 reads MNHEY; CDR2 reads SVGAGI. The CDR3 here is CASSSTDRGSYNSPLHF.

This chain links TRBV12-3 or TRBV12-4 with TRBJ1-5; TCRdb's D gene call, TRBD1, goes unchecked for lack of DNA. This CDR3 has 15 amino acids. The CDR3 spells CASSLSDRSNQPQHF.

The V gene is TRBV5-1, the J gene TRBJ2-2; TCRdb reports TRBD1, a call that lacks DNA to check it against. The germline CDR1 and CDR2 sequences are SGHRS and YFSETQ. There are 17 residues in the CDR3. The CDR3 region is CASSLALIQVNTGELFF.

The chain has TRBV5-1 and TRBJ2-2; the D call of TRBD2 rests on TCRdb alone, since no DNA is present to check it. The CDR3 length is 14 residues. From germline, CDR1 is SGHRS and CDR2 YFSETQ. Here the CDR3 reads CASSEGQTVGELFF. Drawing the rest from reference TRBV5-1 and TRBJ2-2, the complete variable domain is KAGVTQTPRYLIKTRGQQVTLSCSPISGHRSVSWYQQTPGQGLQFLFEYFSETQRNKGNFPGRFSGRQFSNSRSEMNVSTLELGDSALYLCASSEGQTVGELFFGEGSRLTVL.

The chain carries TRBV20-1 and TRBJ1-4. This CDR3 is built from 13 residues. Germline CDR1 is DFQATT and CDR2 is SNEGSKA (reference sequence). CDR3: CSASQTANEKLFF.

The chain links TRBV5-1 to TRBJ2-3; without DNA, the TCRdb call of TRBD2 cannot be checked. This CDR3 contains 13 residues. The germline gives CDR1 SGHRS, CDR2 YFSETQ. CDR3 in amino acids: CASALLGSDTQYF.

This chain links TRBV11-3 with TRBJ1-3. The germline V gene has CDR1 SGHNT and CDR2 YENEEA. CDR3 size: 15 residues. CDR3 amino acids: CASSSLPTSGNTIYF.

This chain joins TRBV14 and TRBJ2-1. CDR1 and CDR2 from the germline V gene are SGHDN and FVKESK. The CDR3 totals 12 residues. CDR3 loop: CASRLDGASEFF.

The rearrangement uses TRBV7-2 and TRBJ1-6. The CDR3 runs 14 residues. Germline CDR1 is SGHTA and CDR2 is FQGNSA. The CDR3 is CASSLVQPNSPLHF.

This chain uses TRBV30 with TRBJ2-5. Germline V CDR1 and CDR2: GTSNPN, SVGIG (reference sequence). CDR3 length: 13 amino acids. CDR3 amino acids: CAWKVQGQETQYF.

The V call is TRBV7-2, the J call TRBJ2-2; no DNA is available, so the TRBD2 call from TCRdb remains unchecked. This CDR3 is 17 amino acids long. The germline V gene has CDR1 SGHTA and CDR2 FQGNSA. This chain's CDR3 is CASSYLAGGLLGGELFF. The whole variable domain, filled in from reference TRBV7-2 and TRBJ2-2, reads GAGVSQSPSNKVTEKGKDVELRCDPISGHTALYWYRQSLGQGLEFLIYFQGNSAPDKSGLPSDRFSAERTGGSVSTLTIQRTQQEDSAVYLCASSYLAGGLLGGELFFGEGSRLTVL.

The genes are TRBV20-1 and TRBJ2-5; absent DNA, TCRdb's TRBD1 call cannot be checked. Per the germline V gene, CDR1 is DFQATT and CDR2 is SNEGSKA (reference sequence). The CDR3 spans 15 residues. The CDR3 is CSANLPGTGAETQYF.